This T cell receptor (beta chain) was captured in a study of vaccination and CD4 T cells after COVID-19. Study information: Overlapping peptides of the spike proteins of SARS-CoV-2, HCoV-NL63, HCoV-OC43 and HCoV-229E were used for cell stimulation.

The sample's treatment: approximately nine-day PBMC culture with coronavirus spike peptide pools or control peptides (ViraFEST assay). Note on this clonotype: Its antigen remains unidentified.

This CDR3 is built from 15 residues. V lost 4 bases and J lost 2, with 14 bases in between. Germline lookup yields CDR1 MGHRA and CDR2 YSYEKL. Oncomine TCR Beta short-read sequencing was applied to DNA from cultured CD4+ T cells. TCRdb passed the PCR reads through MiXCR, listing each CDR3 protein once. In the table there are about 10,000 distinct CDR3 sequences, approximately 61% of which are singletons. This TCR was sampled from a human donor who had recovered from COVID-19. V is TRBV4-1 and J is TRBJ1-2, with D perhaps matching TRBD1 (5 bases). The material sequenced was CD4+ T cells from blood, cultured in vitro. In DNA form, the CDR3 reads TGCGCCAGCAGCCCGGTGGGGCAGGGAAACTATGGCTACACCTTC. It translates to CASSPVGQGNYGYTF.